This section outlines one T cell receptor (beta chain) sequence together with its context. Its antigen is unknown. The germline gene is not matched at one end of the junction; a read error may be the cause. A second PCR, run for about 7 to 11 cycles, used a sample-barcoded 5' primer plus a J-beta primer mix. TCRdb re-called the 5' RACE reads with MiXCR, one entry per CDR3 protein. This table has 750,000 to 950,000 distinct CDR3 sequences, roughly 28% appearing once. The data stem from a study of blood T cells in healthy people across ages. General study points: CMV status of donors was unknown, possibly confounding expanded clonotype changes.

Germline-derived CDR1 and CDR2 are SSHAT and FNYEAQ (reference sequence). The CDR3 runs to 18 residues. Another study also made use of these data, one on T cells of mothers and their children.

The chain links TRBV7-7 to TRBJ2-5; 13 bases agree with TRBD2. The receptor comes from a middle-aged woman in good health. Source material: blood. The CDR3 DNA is TGTGCTAGCAGCTTCGGGACTAGCGGGATCGCTTACCAAGAGACCCAGTACTTC. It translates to CASSFGTSGIAYQETQYF.